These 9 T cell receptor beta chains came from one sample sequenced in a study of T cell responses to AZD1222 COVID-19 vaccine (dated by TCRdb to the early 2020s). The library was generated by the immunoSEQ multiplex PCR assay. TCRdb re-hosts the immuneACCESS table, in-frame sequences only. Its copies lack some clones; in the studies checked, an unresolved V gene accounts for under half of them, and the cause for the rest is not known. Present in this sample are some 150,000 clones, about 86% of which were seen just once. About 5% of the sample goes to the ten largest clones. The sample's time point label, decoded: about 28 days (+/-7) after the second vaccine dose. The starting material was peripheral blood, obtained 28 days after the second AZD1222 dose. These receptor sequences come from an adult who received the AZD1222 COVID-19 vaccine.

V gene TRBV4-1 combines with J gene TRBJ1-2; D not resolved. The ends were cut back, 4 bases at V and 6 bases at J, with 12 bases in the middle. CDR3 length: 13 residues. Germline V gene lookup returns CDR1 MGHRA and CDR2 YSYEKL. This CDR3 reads CASSPLPGHGYTF. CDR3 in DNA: TGCGCCAGCAGCCCCCTACCTGGGCATGGCTACACCTTC.

The CDR3, as DNA: TGTGCCAGCAGCTCCACAGGGGTTTGGGCGAACACTGAAGCTTTCTTT. Its translation is CASSSTGVWANTEAFF. The V call is TRBV7-2, the J call TRBJ1-1, with 7 nucleotides matching TRBD1. V shed 4 bases and J 1 base; nucleotides not matched to a gene: 9. Germline CDR1 and CDR2: SGHTA and FQGNSA. The CDR3 extends over 16 amino acids.

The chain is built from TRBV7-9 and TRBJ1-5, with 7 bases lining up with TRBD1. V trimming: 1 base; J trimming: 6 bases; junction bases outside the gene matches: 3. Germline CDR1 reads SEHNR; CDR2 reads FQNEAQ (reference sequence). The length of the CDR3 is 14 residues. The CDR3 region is CASSLEGGGQPQHF. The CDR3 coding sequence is TGTGCCAGCAGCTTAGAAGGGGGCGGTCAGCCCCAGCATTTT.

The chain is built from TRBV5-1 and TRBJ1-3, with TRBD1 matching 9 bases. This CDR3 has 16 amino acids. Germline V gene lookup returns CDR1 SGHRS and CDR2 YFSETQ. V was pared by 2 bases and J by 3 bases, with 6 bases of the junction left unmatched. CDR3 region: CASSFLPTGGGNTIYF. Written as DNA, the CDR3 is TGCGCCAGCAGCTTCCTCCCGACAGGGGGTGGAAACACCATATATTTT.

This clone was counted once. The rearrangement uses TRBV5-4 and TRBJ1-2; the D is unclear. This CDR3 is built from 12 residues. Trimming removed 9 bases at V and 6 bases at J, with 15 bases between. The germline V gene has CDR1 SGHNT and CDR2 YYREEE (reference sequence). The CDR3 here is CATNTGTHGYTF. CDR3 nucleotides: TGTGCCACCAACACCGGCACTCATGGCTACACCTTC.

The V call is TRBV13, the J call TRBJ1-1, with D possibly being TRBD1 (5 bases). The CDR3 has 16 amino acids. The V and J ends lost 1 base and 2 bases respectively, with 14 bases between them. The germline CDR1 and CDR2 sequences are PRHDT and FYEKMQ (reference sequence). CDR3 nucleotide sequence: TGTGCCAGCAGCTTAGACGCAGGGCTGGGAAACACTGAAGCTTTCTTT. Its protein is CASSLDAGLGNTEAFF.

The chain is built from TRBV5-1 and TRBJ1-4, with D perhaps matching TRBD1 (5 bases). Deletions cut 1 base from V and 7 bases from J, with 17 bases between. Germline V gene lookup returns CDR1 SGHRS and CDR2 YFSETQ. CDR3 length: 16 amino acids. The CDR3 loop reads CASSLSVGSGTEKLFF. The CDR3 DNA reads TGCGCCAGCAGCTTGAGTGTTGGCTCGGGGACTGAAAAACTGTTTTTT.

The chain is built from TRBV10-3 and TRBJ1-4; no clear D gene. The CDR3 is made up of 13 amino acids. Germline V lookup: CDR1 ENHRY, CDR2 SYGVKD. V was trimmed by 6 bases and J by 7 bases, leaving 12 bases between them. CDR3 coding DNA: TGTGCCATCAGAGAGGGAGAGGCTGAAAAACTGTTTTTT. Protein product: CAIREGEAEKLFF.

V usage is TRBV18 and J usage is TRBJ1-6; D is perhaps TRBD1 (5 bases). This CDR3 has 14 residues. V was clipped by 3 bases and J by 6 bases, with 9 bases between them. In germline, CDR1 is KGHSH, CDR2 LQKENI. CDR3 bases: TGTGCCAGCTCACCCCAGGGTGGTAATTCACCCCTCCACTTT. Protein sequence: CASSPQGGNSPLHF.